This T cell receptor beta chain was recorded in a study of blood T cell repertoires in COVID-19. Looking at the study overall: Samples taken during acute and convalescent COVID-19 were collected in the United States, Italy and Spain. The analysed material was cDNA or gDNA that came from T cells, B-cell-depleted T cells, or PBMCs.

Seattle patients were enrolled during active infection and followed longitudinally. Trimming left V 7 bases short and J 5 bases short, with 20 bases between. The CDR3 consists of 15 residues. Germline values: CDR1 SNHLY, CDR2 FYNNEI. Original analysis: Reference gene primer amplification gave nucleated cell count estimates. The method was immunoSEQ multiplex PCR; TCRdb's version includes in-frame clones alone and lacks a portion of them. Clone size and the V and J calls come from that table; the DNA yielded D and trimming. The table records fewer than 200,000 clones, 70% to 90% of them present only once.

Sequenced sample: peripheral blood. The rearrangement links TRBV2 to TRBJ1-2; possible D gene TRBD1, 5 bases. This TCR was recovered from a woman aged 55-69 years with COVID-19, enrolled during active disease. This CDR3 reads CASKEGPAALYGYTF. Here the CDR3 DNA reads TGTGCCAGCAAGGAGGGACCCGCGGCGTTATATGGCTACACCTTC.